The sequence of this T cell receptor (beta chain) was determined in a study of vaccination and CD4 T cells after COVID-19. Study conclusions and caveats: SARS-CoV-2-reactive clonotype medians increased from around 20 to 38, not significantly.

Treatment denoted: roughly 10-day PBMC culture with coronavirus spike peptide pools or control peptides (ViraFEST assay). The collection of CD4+ T cells from the unexposed donor took place before the COVID-19 pandemic (2011-2018). ViraFEST enlarged antigen-specific T cell populations with peptide pools and afterwards sequenced TCRs. Remarks on this clonotype: Its antigen remains unknown.

The Oncomine TCR Beta short-read assay sequenced DNA from cultured CD4+ T cells. TCRdb re-derived calls from the PCR reads in MiXCR, one entry per CDR3 protein. The sample has thousands of distinct CDR3 sequences, roughly 48% seen once; the top ten hold around 27%. Per the germline V gene, CDR1 is DFQATT and CDR2 is SNEGSKA (reference sequence). V was clipped by 6 bases and J by 3 bases, with 21 bases between them. The CDR3 is 15 residues long. The clonotype originates from a human donor in good health. The material sequenced was CD4+ T cells from blood, cultured in vitro. V is TRBV20-1 and J is TRBJ2-7, with TRBD1 as a possible D gene (6 bases). CDR3 sequence (DNA): TGCAGTGCCAACAGATTCCCCGGGACATTCTACGAGCAGTACTTC. It is translated as CSANRFPGTFYEQYF.